The next 25 T cell receptor beta chains were all read from a single sample in a study of T cell responses to AZD1222 COVID-19 vaccine. Profiled with immunoSEQ multiplex PCR; TCRdb holds only in-frame clones, not every one. Altogether 65,000 to 95,000 clones are present, just over 90% being singletons, with the ten largest covering roughly 6.8%. Source: peripheral blood, taken on day 0 of MenACWY control vaccination. The receptor source for this set is an adult in good health.

The V gene is TRBV7-6, the J gene TRBJ2-1, with D perhaps assigned TRBD1 or TRBD2 (5 bases each). Germline assignment: CDR1 SGHVS and CDR2 FNYEAQ. The CDR3 has 17 amino acids. Trimming took 0 bases from V and 2 from J, leaving 14 bases between them. The CDR3 sequence is CASSLAGTQTPYNEQFF. The CDR3 bases are TGTGCCAGCAGCTTAGCCGGGACCCAAACACCCTACAATGAGCAGTTCTTC.

This rearrangement joins TRBV6-2 or TRBV6-3 to TRBJ2-1; 10 nucleotides match TRBD2. Trimming cost V 2 bases and J 7 bases; bases outside gene matches: 8. CDR3 length: 16 residues. The germline V gene has CDR1 MNHEY and CDR2 SVGEGT. Here the CDR3 DNA reads TGTGCCAGCAGTTACGTAGGACTAGCGGCCCATAATGAGCAGTTCTTC. As protein: CASSYVGLAAHNEQFF.

The chain combines TRBV15 with TRBJ2-3; the D gene could be TRBD1 or TRBD2 (5 bases each). CDR1 is LNHNV and CDR2 is YYDKDF in the germline V gene (reference sequence). The CDR3 covers 17 residues. The V end lost 3 bases, the J end lost 0 bases, and 16 bases lay between the germline ends. CDR3 sequence: CATSSLKGRSSTDTQYF. Written as DNA, the CDR3 is TGTGCCACCAGCAGCCTAAAGGGACGGTCTAGCACAGATACGCAGTATTTT.

The CDR3 nucleotides read TGTGCCAGCGTAAGGGGGGGAGATTACAATGAGCAGTTCTTC. Residues: CASVRGGDYNEQFF. The chain joins TRBV28 to TRBJ2-1; D may be TRBD2 (7 bases). The CDR3 has 14 residues. Germline V gene data show CDR1 as MDHEN and CDR2 as SYDVKM. The germline V and J ends were trimmed by 8 bases and 4 bases, with 15 bases remaining between them.

The rearrangement uses TRBV7-8 and TRBJ2-7; D not resolved. This CDR3 is 15 amino acids long. From germline, CDR1 is SGHVS and CDR2 FQNEAQ. V was clipped by 5 bases and J by 0 bases, with 14 bases between them. CDR3 region: CASSIIRVNSYEQYF. The CDR3 DNA reads as TGTGCCAGCAGCATAATACGGGTTAACTCCTACGAGCAGTACTTC.

This sequence joins TRBV7-2 and TRBJ2-1; 7 bases match TRBD2. Germline CDR1 and CDR2: SGHTA and FQGNSA. The ends lost 2 bases at V and 4 bases at J; junction bases unmatched: 5. This CDR3 has 15 amino acids. CDR3 protein: CASSLTEAGYNEQFF. In DNA, the CDR3 is TGTGCCAGCAGCTTAACGGAAGCGGGATACAATGAGCAGTTCTTC.

This clone was found once. The chain carries TRBV9 and TRBJ1-3; 8 bases match TRBD1. The CDR3 contains 17 residues. V shed 0 bases, J shed 1 base, and the junction held 6 bases outside the gene matches. Germline V CDR1 and CDR2: SGDLS, YYNGEE. The CDR3 DNA reads TGTGCCAGCAGCGTAGAGGCAGGGGGCAAGTCTGGAAACACCATATATTTT. This gives the protein CASSVEAGGKSGNTIYF. Filled out from reference TRBV9 and TRBJ1-3, the complete variable domain reads DSGVTQTPKHLITATGQRVTLRCSPRSGDLSVYWYQQSLDQGLQFLIQYYNGEERAKGNILERFSAQQFPDLHSELNLSSLELGDSALYFCASSVEAGGKSGNTIYFGEGSWLTVV.

CDR3 coding DNA: TGCGCCAGCAGCTTGGATGGGGCCTCTAATGAAAAACTGTTTTTT. It specifies CASSLDGASNEKLFF. J is TRBJ1-4 and V is TRBV5-1, with D possibly TRBD1 on 5 matching bases. There are 15 residues in the CDR3. Germline V gene sequence: CDR1 SGHRS, CDR2 YFSETQ. V was shortened by 0 bases and J by 3 bases, with 9 bases between the two germline ends.

V and J are TRBV28 and TRBJ1-2, with 9 nucleotides matching TRBD1. CDR1 is MDHEN, CDR2 SYDVKM, per germline. The trim removed 5 bases at V and 3 bases at J, leaving 1 base unmatched. The CDR3 covers 13 residues. The CDR3 DNA reads as TGTGCCAGCAGTGGGACAGGGTACTATGGCTACACCTTC. Encoded protein: CASSGTGYYGYTF.

The chain has TRBV20-1 and TRBJ2-7; TRBD2 matches at 8 bases. The CDR3 sequence is 14 residues long. With V trimmed by 3 bases and J by 3 bases, 7 bases remained unmatched. In germline, CDR1 is DFQATT, CDR2 SNEGSKA (reference sequence). CDR3 protein: CSASPQRELYEQYF. The CDR3 bases are TGCAGTGCTAGTCCCCAGCGGGAGCTCTACGAGCAGTACTTC.

The chain recombines TRBV13 with TRBJ1-6, with TRBD1 matching 9 bases. Germline loops: CDR1 PRHDT, CDR2 FYEKMQ (reference sequence). The CDR3 totals 13 residues. Trimming removed 4 bases from V and 10 bases from J; junction bases left unmatched: 2. CDR3 region: CASSWDRDSPLHF. The CDR3 nucleotides are TGTGCCAGCAGCTGGGACAGGGACTCACCCCTCCACTTT.

This chain joins TRBV11-3 and TRBJ2-1; 9 nucleotides line up with TRBD2. CDR1 is SGHNT and CDR2 is YENEEA in the germline V gene. The CDR3 sequence is 13 residues long. Losses at the gene ends were 10 bases for V and 4 bases for J; bases not matched to a gene: 5. CDR3 nucleotides: TGTGCCACCTGGCTAGCGGGATACAATGAGCAGTTCTTC. It encodes CATWLAGYNEQFF.

This sequence joins TRBV7-8 and TRBJ2-7, with D possibly matching TRBD1 (5 bases). The CDR3 length is 13 residues. Per germline, CDR1 SGHVS and CDR2 FQNEAQ. V was shortened by 3 bases and J by 3 bases, with 9 bases between the two germline ends. The CDR3 region has the DNA TGTGCCAGCAGCTTGACAGAGGACTACGAGCAGTACTTC. This encodes CASSLTEDYEQYF.

This clone was recorded only once. CDR3 sequence: CASSPGSPGGNTIYF. The CDR3 bases are TGTGCCAGCAGTCCCGGGAGTCCTGGCGGAAACACCATATATTTT. This chain joins TRBV28 and TRBJ1-3; D gene unclear. CDR3 length: 15 residues. Germline CDR1 MDHEN, CDR2 SYDVKM. Trimming cost V 5 bases and J 4 bases, with 15 bases left between them.

The CDR3 loop is CASSQGQLKLFF. CDR3 bases: TGTGCCAGCAGCCAAGGGCAGTTAAAACTGTTTTTT. The chain joins TRBV3-1 (or the pseudogene TRBV3-2) to TRBJ1-4; D is unclear. V was clipped by 1 base and J by 10 bases, with 7 bases between them. The CDR3 is made up of 12 amino acids. Germline lookup yields CDR1 LGHDT and CDR2 YNNKEL (reference sequence).

The J gene is TRBJ2-7, the V gene TRBV13; the D gene is possibly TRBD1 (6 bases). The CDR3 spans 12 residues. Germline V lookup: CDR1 PRHDT, CDR2 FYEKMQ (reference sequence). With 5 bases removed from V and 4 bases from J, the gap between germline ends came to 9 bases. CDR3 nucleotide sequence: TGTGCCAGCAGCCCACAGGGTTACGAGCAGTACTTC. It encodes CASSPQGYEQYF.

This chain joins TRBV18 and TRBJ2-7; D may correspond to TRBD1 or TRBD2 (5 bases each). V lost 3 bases to trimming and J lost 2 bases, with 14 bases between them. Germline V lookup: CDR1 KGHSH, CDR2 LQKENI. The CDR3 sequence is 15 residues long. The CDR3 spells CASSPSGPPAYEQYF. CDR3 DNA sequence: TGTGCCAGCTCACCCTCGGGACCGCCCGCCTACGAGCAGTACTTC.

V is TRBV30 and J is TRBJ1-2; possibly TRBD1 for D (5 bases). Germline values: CDR1 GTSNPN, CDR2 SVGIG (reference sequence). V was cut by 5 bases and J by 4 bases, with 14 bases left in between. The CDR3 loop spans 13 amino acids. CDR3 nucleotides: TGTGCCTGGGGTCGGGACCGACTCTATGGCTACACCTTC. Translation: CAWGRDRLYGYTF.

V usage is TRBV4-3 and J usage is TRBJ1-4; 8 nucleotides align to TRBD1. Germline CDR1 LGHNA, CDR2 YSLEER. This CDR3 is built from 18 residues. With V trimmed by 0 bases and J by 4 bases, 10 bases remained unmatched. This CDR3 is CASSQDPQGAIGNEKLFF. CDR3 in DNA: TGCGCCAGCAGCCAAGATCCCCAGGGGGCTATTGGTAATGAAAAACTGTTTTTT.

In this sample, this clone turned up once. V is TRBV28 and J is TRBJ1-2; D is perhaps TRBD1 (5 bases). CDR1 MDHEN and CDR2 SYDVKM come from the germline V gene. V lost 3 bases to trimming and J lost 3 bases, with 11 bases between them. The CDR3 is made up of 14 amino acids. The CDR3 is CASSFWGMDYGYTF. The CDR3 DNA reads TGTGCCAGCAGTTTCTGGGGGATGGACTATGGCTACACCTTC.

V and J are TRBV2 and TRBJ2-1, with D unclear. The V end lost 3 bases, the J end lost 5 bases, and 8 bases lay between the germline ends. The V gene's germline CDR1 is SNHLY and CDR2 FYNNEI. The CDR3 sequence is 13 residues long. CDR3 region: CASSEPGNNEQFF. The CDR3 DNA follows: TGTGCCAGCAGTGAGCCAGGAAACAATGAGCAGTTCTTC.

This chain connects TRBV5-1 to TRBJ2-7; 7 bases align to TRBD1. The V segment lost 4 bases and the J segment 2 bases; nucleotides outside the gene matches: 9. The germline V gene has CDR1 SGHRS and CDR2 YFSETQ. The CDR3 has 15 residues. The CDR3 nucleotides are TGCGCCAGCAGCGAGGACAGGCAAGGCCCCTACGAGCAGTACTTC. Translation: CASSEDRQGPYEQYF.

V gene TRBV18 combines with J gene TRBJ2-3; D unclear. Germline-derived CDR1 and CDR2 are KGHSH and LQKENI. The length of the CDR3 is 12 residues. V was clipped by 0 bases and J by 6 bases, with 4 bases between them. The CDR3 loop is CASSPPEDTQYF. The CDR3 DNA reads TGTGCCAGCTCACCACCGGAGGATACGCAGTATTTT.

The chain employs TRBV5-1 and TRBJ2-3; possibly TRBD2 for D (6 bases). Trimming left V 2 bases short and J 8 bases short, with 21 bases between. CDR3 size: 16 residues. The germline V gene encodes CDR1 SGHRS and CDR2 YFSETQ. The CDR3 nucleotides read TGCGCCAGCAGCTTAAACACGGGGGAGACTCCGGGTACGCAGTATTTT. Translated: CASSLNTGETPGTQYF.

The V gene is TRBV5-1, the J gene TRBJ2-5; D perhaps matches TRBD1 (6 bases). This CDR3 has 16 residues. CDR1 and CDR2 (germline): SGHRS, YFSETQ. The V gene lost 0 bases and the J gene lost 5 bases, with 17 bases spanning the gap. CDR3 protein: CASSLAGQGPKETQYF. The DNA of the CDR3 is TGCGCCAGCAGCTTGGCCGGGCAGGGGCCGAAGGAGACCCAGTACTTC.